A selection of T cell receptor beta chains follows, all from one sample in a study of cytomegalovirus exposure and HLA in healthy donors. Method: immunoSEQ multiplex PCR; TCRdb's copy keeps in-frame clones and lacks some. The sample lists over 150,000 clones, 65% to 90% occurring once. Sequenced: PBMCs. These receptors were taken from a human donor in good health. The CDR3 runs from the conserved cysteine through the conserved F or W. Each record gives: clone size, J gene, CDR3 length, V gene, D gene, CDR3 DNA, CDR3 protein. The D gene is left open where the match is weak. Clone size appears in some rows only: once, few, many, or a class for an expanded clone.

NA | TRBJ1-5 | 15 | TRBV4-3 | TRBD1 | TGCGCCAGCAGCGGACGGACAGGGGAGGTTCAGCCCCAGCATTTT | CASSGRTGEVQPQHF
few | TRBJ2-5 | 13 | TRBV9 | TRBD2 | TGTGCCAGCAGCGTAGCTAGCGGAGAGACCCAGTACTTC | CASSVASGETQYF
NA | TRBJ2-3 | 16 | TRBV4-3 | TRBD1 | TGCGCCAGCAGCTCTCGGACAGGGAGAAGGGCAGATACGCAGTATTTT | CASSSRTGRRADTQYF
NA | TRBJ2-1 | 15 | TRBV9 | NA | TGTGCCAGCAGCGTAGACAGCGGGTCCTACAATGAGCAGTTCTTC | CASSVDSGSYNEQFF
NA | TRBJ1-6 | 15 | TRBV9 | NA | TGTGCCAGCAGCGTAGGGCCAGGGCGAAACTCACCCCTCCACTTT | CASSVGPGRNSPLHF
NA | TRBJ2-3 | 13 | TRBV9 | NA | TGTGCCAGCAGCGGACTTCTAACAGATACGCAGTATTTT | CASSGLLTDTQYF
once | TRBJ1-1 | 15 | TRBV13 | TRBD1 | TGTGCCAGCAGCTTTGGACAGGGATTAGGCACTGAAGCTTTCTTT | CASSFGQGLGTEAFF
NA | TRBJ1-1 | 14 | TRBV9 | NA | TGTGCCAGCAGCCCCAACAGGGCAGAGACTGAAGCTTTCTTT | CASSPNRAETEAFF
NA | TRBJ2-3 | 15 | TRBV6-5 | TRBD2 | TGTGCCAGCAAACCAAGCGGGGGGGCGGCAGATACGCAGTATTTT | CASKPSGGAADTQYF
NA | TRBJ2-5 | 15 | TRBV11-2 | TRBD1 | TGTGCCAGCACCTCGCGGGGGACAGGGCATGAGACCCAGTACTTC | CASTSRGTGHETQYF
NA | TRBJ1-1 | 19 | TRBV4-1 | TRBD1 | TGCGCCAGCAGACTCAACTTAGGGACAGGGGGAAATTTAGACACTGAAGCTTTCTTT | CASRLNLGTGGNLDTEAFF
NA | TRBJ1-4 | 14 | TRBV10-3 | NA | TGTGCCATCAGTTCGGGACACCAAAATGAAAAACTGTTTTTT | CAISSGHQNEKLFF
once | TRBJ2-1 | 19 | TRBV5-1 | TRBD2 | TGCGCCAGCAGCTGGGGGTGGTCAAGCGGGGGCCCCTCCTACAATGAGCAGTTCTTC | CASSWGWSSGGPSYNEQFF
NA | TRBJ1-5 | 14 | TRBV6-5 | NA | TGTGCCAGCAGCCGGGGGACCGGGAAGCAGCCCCAGCATTTT | CASSRGTGKQPQHF
few | TRBJ2-3 | 14 | TRBV7-9 | TRBD2 | TGTGCCAGCAGCACTAGCGGGGGGCCAGATACGCAGTATTTT | CASSTSGGPDTQYF
NA | TRBJ2-5 | 16 | TRBV5-4 | TRBD2 | TGTGCCAGCAGCTTTGTCGGCGGGGGGATCACGATGGCCCAGTACTTC | CASSFVGGGITMAQYF
NA | TRBJ1-3 | 15 | TRBV5-1 | NA | TGCGCCAGCAGCCTTACAGGAGACTCTGGAAACACCATATATTTT | CASSLTGDSGNTIYF
NA | TRBJ2-3 | 16 | TRBV4-3 | NA | TGCGCCAGCAGCCAAGATCTTGCGGGGGCAACAGATACGCAGTATTTT | CASSQDLAGATDTQYF
NA | TRBJ2-1 | 15 | TRBV6-6 | NA | TGTGCCAGCAGCTGGAGTGTCTGGGTTAACAATGAGCAGTTCTTC | CASSWSVWVNNEQFF
NA | TRBJ1-2 | 15 | TRBV25-1 | NA | TGTGCCAGCAGTCCCCGACAGACACTTAACTATGGCTACACCTTC | CASSPRQTLNYGYTF
NA | TRBJ1-2 | 13 | TRBV9 | NA | TGTGCCAGCAGCGTAGGCGCGCTACGTGGCTACACCTTC | CASSVGALRGYTF
NA | TRBJ2-7 | 15 | TRBV15 | TRBD1 | TGTGCCACCAGCAATGGGACAGGGATTTACTACGAGCAGTACTTC | CATSNGTGIYYEQYF
NA | TRBJ2-7 | 14 | TRBV7-2 | NA | TGTGCCAGCAGCCTCCAGTTCGGGGCCTACGAGCAGTACTTC | CASSLQFGAYEQYF
NA | TRBJ1-1 | 13 | TRBV19 | TRBD1 | TGTGCCAGTAGAACAGGGGTGAACACTGAAGCTTTCTTT | CASRTGVNTEAFF
few | TRBJ2-3 | 16 | TRBV7-9 | TRBD2 | TGTGCCAGCAGCTTGGGACTAGCGGGGAGCCTAGATACGCAGTATTTT | CASSLGLAGSLDTQYF
NA | TRBJ1-6 | 16 | TRBV6-5 | TRBD1 | TGTGCCAGCAGTTACTTGGACAGGGCAAGTATTTCACCCCTCCACTTT | CASSYLDRASISPLHF
NA | TRBJ2-7 | 16 | TRBV4-3 | TRBD2 | TGCGCCAGCAGCCAAGATAGGACCGGGAGGACCTACGAGCAGTACTTC | CASSQDRTGRTYEQYF
NA | TRBJ1-1 | 14 | TRBV4-3 | NA | TGCGCCAGCAGCCAAGGAAGTTATGGCTTAGCGGCTTTCTTT | CASSQGSYGLAAFF